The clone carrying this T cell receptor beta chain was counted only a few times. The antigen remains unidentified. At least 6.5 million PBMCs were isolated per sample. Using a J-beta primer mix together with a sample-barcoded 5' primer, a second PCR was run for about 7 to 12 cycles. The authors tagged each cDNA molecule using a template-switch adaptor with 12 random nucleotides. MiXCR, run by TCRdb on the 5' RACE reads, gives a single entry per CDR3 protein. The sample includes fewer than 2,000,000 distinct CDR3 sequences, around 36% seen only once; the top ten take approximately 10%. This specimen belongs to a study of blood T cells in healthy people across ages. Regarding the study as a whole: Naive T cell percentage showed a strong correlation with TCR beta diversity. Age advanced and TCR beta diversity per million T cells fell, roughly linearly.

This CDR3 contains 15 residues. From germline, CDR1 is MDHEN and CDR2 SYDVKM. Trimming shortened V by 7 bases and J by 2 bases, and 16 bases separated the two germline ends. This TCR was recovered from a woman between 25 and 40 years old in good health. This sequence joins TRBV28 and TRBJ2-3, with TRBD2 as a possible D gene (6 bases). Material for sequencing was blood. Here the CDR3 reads CASKFSGPITDTQYF. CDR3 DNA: TGTGCCAGCAAGTTCAGCGGGCCTATCACAGATACGCAGTATTTT.